This T cell receptor (beta chain) was captured in a study of blood T cell repertoires in COVID-19. The overall study: In each case, the material was cDNA or gDNA derived from T cells, B-cell-depleted T cells, or PBMCs.

V lost 4 bases and J 2 bases, leaving 7 bases between the germline ends. This CDR3 region has 13 residues. Germline CDR1 is SGHTA and CDR2 is FQGNSA. Per the original data handling: Scientists estimated how many nucleated cells there were by amplifying reference gene primers. Profiled with immunoSEQ multiplex PCR; TCRdb holds only in-frame clones, not every one. That table is the source of V, J and clone size, and D and trimming were worked out from the DNA. The table has tens of thousands of clones, 84% seen once. The V gene is TRBV7-2, the J gene TRBJ2-3, with D uncertain. The sample consisted of peripheral blood. This clonotype originated in a man older than 75 with COVID-19, enrolled during active disease. CDR3 protein: CASSSRYTDTQYF. CDR3 nucleotide sequence: TGTGCCAGCAGCTCTCGGTACACAGATACGCAGTATTTT. Combining the CDR3 with reference TRBV7-2 and TRBJ2-3 gives the whole variable domain GAGVSQSPSNKVTEKGKDVELRCDPISGHTALYWYRQSLGQGLEFLIYFQGNSAPDKSGLPSDRFSAERTGGSVSTLTIQRTQQEDSAVYLCASSSRYTDTQYFGPGTRLTVL.